This T cell receptor (beta chain) was recovered during a study of T cell repertoires in cytomegalovirus infection. About the study: Indications came from public TCR beta signatures; they pointed to CMV infection and to a matching HLA type. General study points: Dominating the ex vivo response were TCR beta clonotypes that were CMV-specific and HLA-C-restricted.

In its sample, this clonotype was seen a few times. Its antigen is undetermined. Germline-derived CDR1 and CDR2 are DFQATT and SNEGSKA (reference sequence). CDR3 length equals 13 residues. Trimming took 6 bases from V and 4 from J; bases not matched to a gene: 5. TCRdb processed the reads anew with MiXCR; each CDR3 protein has one entry. The top ten clones hold 2.5% to 3.5% of a sample with hundreds of thousands of distinct CDR3 sequences, less than 40% of them seen once. The sequence was collected from a human donor in good health (CMV status not recorded). Some clones in this sample may be carry-over from other donors' samples. The sample was PBMCs. The chain has TRBV20-1 and TRBJ1-3; 8 nucleotides agree with TRBD1. Here the CDR3 reads CSARTGIGNTIYF. The CDR3 DNA reads as TGCAGTGCGCGGACAGGGATAGGAAACACCATATATTTT.